Reported below is one T cell receptor beta chain. What it binds is unknown. This entry belongs to a study of T cells after yellow fever vaccination. Study-wide points: Post-booster samples contained most primary-vaccination clones (around 95% CD4, approximately 88% CD8). Only a small proportion of the clonotypes turned up in both the CD4 and the CD8 compartments, likely arising from convergent recombination. Highly abundant clonotypes carried over from the bulk population could end up in FACS-sorted repertoires as contaminants.

MiXCR, applied by TCRdb to the 5' RACE reads, yields one record per CDR3 protein. The data contain over 150,000 distinct CDR3 sequences, almost 7% of them singletons. The material was CD4+ T cells sorted from PBMCs, obtained roughly 5 days after the first yellow fever vaccination. This TCR came from a man aged 18 to 30 who received the YFV17D yellow fever vaccine.

The CDR3 is CASSPRTGQGQETQYF. CDR3 bases: TGTGCCAGCTCACCGCGGACAGGGCAGGGCCAAGAGACCCAGTACTTC. V gene TRBV18 combines with J gene TRBJ2-5, with TRBD1 identical over 8 bases. Germline V gives CDR1 KGHSH, CDR2 LQKENI. With V trimmed by 3 bases and J by 1 base, 7 bases remained unmatched. CDR3 length equals 16 residues.